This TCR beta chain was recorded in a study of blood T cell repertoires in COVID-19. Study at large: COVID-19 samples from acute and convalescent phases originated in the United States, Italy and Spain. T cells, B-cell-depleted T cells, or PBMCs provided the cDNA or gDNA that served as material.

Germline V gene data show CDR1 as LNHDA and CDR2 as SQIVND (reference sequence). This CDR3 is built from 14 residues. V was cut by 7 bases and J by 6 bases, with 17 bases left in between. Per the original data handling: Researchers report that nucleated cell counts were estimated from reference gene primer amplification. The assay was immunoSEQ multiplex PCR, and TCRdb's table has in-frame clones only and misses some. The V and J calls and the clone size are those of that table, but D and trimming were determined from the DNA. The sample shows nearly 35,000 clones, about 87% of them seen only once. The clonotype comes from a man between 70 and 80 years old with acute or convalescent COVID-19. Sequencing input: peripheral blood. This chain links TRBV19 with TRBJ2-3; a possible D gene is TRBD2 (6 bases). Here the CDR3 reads CASISGEGRDTQYF. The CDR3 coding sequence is TGTGCCAGTATCTCGGGAGAAGGCCGCGATACGCAGTATTTT.